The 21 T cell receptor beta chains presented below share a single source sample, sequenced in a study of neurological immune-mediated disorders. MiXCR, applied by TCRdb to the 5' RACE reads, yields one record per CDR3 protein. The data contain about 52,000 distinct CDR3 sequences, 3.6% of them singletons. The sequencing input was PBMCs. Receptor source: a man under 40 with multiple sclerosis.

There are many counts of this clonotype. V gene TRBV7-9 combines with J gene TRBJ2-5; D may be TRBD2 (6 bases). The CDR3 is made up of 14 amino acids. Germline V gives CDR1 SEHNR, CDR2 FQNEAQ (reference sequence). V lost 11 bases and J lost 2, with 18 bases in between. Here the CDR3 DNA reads TGTGCCTCCCGTGACTACGGGGGACAAGAGACCCAGTACTTC. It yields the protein CASRDYGGQETQYF.

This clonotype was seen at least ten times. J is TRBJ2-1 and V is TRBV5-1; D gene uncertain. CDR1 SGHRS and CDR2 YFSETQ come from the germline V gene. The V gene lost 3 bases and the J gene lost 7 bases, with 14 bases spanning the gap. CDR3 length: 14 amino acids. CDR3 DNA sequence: TGCGCCAGCAGCTCCCGAGTCGGATTTAATGAGCAGTTCTTC. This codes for CASSSRVGFNEQFF.

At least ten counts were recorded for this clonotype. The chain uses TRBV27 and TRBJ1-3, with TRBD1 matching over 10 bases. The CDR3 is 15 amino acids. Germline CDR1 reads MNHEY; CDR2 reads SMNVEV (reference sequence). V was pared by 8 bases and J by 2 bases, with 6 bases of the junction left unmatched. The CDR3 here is CASGDRGPAGNTIYF. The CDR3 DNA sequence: TGTGCCAGCGGGGACAGGGGACCGGCTGGAAACACCATATATTTT.

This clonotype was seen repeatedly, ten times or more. Here the CDR3 reads CASSMSPSNQPQHF. The DNA of the CDR3 is TGCGCCAGCAGCATGAGTCCTAGCAATCAGCCCCAGCATTTT. The chain is built from TRBV5-1 and TRBJ1-5; no definite D call. V lost 4 bases and J lost 0, with 8 bases in between. This CDR3 region has 14 residues. From germline, CDR1 is SGHRS and CDR2 YFSETQ. Together with reference TRBV5-1 and TRBJ1-5, the CDR3 gives the full variable domain: KAGVTQTPRYLIKTRGQQVTLSCSPISGHRSVSWYQQTPGQGLQFLFEYFSETQRNKGNFPGRFSGRQFSNSRSEMNVSTLELGDSALYLCASSMSPSNQPQHFGDGTRLSIL.

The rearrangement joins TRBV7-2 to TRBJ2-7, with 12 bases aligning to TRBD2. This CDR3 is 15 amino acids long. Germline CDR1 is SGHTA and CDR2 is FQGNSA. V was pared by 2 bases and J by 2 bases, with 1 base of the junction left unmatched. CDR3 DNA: TGTGCCAGCAGCTTACTAGCGGGGGGGGCCTACGAGCAGTACTTC. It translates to CASSLLAGGAYEQYF.

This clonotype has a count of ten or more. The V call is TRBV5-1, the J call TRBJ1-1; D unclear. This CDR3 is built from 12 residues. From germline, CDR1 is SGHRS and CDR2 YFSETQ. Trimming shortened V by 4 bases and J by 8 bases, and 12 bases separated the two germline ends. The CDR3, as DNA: TGCGCCAGCAGCCGACTGGGCGACGAAGCTTTCTTT. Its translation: CASSRLGDEAFF.

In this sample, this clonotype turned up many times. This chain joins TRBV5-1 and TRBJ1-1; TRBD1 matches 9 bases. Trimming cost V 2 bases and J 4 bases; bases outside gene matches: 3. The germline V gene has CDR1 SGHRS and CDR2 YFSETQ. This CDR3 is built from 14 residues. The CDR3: CASSFVTGGTEAFF. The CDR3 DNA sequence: TGCGCCAGCAGCTTCGTGACAGGGGGCACTGAAGCTTTCTTT.

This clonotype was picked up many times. Written as DNA, the CDR3 is TGTGCCAGCAGGAGGGACAGGCCTTCCTACGAGCAGTACTTC. This translates into CASRRDRPSYEQYF. V gene TRBV2 combines with J gene TRBJ2-7; 8 nucleotides agree with TRBD1. The CDR3 totals 14 residues. CDR1 is SNHLY, CDR2 FYNNEI, per germline. V shed 6 bases and J 1 base; nucleotides not matched to a gene: 5.

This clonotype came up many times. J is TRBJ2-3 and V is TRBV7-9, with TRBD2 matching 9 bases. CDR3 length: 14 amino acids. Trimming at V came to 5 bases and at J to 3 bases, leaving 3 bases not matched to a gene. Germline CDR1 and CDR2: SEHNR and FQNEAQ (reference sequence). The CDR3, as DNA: TGTGCCAGCAGCAGGAGCGGGAGGACAGATACGCAGTATTTT. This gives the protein CASSRSGRTDTQYF.

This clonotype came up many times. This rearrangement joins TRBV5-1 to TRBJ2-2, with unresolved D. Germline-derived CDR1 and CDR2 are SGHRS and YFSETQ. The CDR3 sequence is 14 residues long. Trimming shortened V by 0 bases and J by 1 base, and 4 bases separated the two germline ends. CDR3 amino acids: CASSLGQNTGELFF. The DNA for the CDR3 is TGCGCCAGCAGCTTGGGACAGAACACCGGGGAGCTGTTTTTT.

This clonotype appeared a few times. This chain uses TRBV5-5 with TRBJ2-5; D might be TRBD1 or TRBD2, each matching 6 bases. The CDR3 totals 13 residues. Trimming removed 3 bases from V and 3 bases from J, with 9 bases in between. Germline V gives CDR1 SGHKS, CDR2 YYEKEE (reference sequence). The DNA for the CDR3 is TGTGCCAGCAGCTCGAGGGGGGAAGAGACCCAGTACTTC. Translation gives CASSSRGEETQYF.

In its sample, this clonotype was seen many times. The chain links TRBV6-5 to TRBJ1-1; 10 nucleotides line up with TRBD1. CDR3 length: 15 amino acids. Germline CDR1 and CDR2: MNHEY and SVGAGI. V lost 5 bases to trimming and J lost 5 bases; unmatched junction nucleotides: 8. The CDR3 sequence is CASSPRTGGGTEAFF. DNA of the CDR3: TGTGCCAGCAGTCCTAGGACAGGGGGAGGGACTGAAGCTTTCTTT.

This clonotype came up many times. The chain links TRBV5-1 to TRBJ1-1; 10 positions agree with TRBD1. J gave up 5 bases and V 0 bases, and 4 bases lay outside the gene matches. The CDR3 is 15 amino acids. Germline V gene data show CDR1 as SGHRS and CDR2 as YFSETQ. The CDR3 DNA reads TGCGCCAGCAGCTTGGTGGGACAGGGGCTTACTGAAGCTTTCTTT. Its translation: CASSLVGQGLTEAFF.

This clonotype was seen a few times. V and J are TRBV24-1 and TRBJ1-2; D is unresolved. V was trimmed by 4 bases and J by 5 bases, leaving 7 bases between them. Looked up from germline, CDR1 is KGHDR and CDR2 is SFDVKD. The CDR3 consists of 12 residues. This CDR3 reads CATSETVYGYTF. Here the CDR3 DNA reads TGTGCCACCAGTGAAACGGTGTATGGCTACACCTTC.

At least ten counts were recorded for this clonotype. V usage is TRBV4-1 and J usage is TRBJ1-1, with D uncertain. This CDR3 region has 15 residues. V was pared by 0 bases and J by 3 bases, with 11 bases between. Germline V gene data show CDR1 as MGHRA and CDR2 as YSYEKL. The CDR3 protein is CASSQDTGRDTEAFF. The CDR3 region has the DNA TGCGCCAGCAGCCAAGATACGGGAAGGGACACTGAAGCTTTCTTT.

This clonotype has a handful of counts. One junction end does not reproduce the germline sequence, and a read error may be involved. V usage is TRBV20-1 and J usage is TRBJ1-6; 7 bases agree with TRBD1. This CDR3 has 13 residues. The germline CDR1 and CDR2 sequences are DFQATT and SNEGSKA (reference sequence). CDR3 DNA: TGCAGTGCTAGAGGACAGGGTAATTCACCCCTCAACTTT. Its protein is CSARGQGNSPLNF.

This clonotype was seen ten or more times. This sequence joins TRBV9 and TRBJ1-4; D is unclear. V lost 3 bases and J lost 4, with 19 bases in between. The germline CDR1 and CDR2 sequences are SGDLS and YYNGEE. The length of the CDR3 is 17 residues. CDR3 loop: CASSAIDIAAHNEKLFF. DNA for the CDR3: TGTGCCAGCAGCGCTATTGACATAGCGGCGCATAATGAAAAACTGTTTTTT.

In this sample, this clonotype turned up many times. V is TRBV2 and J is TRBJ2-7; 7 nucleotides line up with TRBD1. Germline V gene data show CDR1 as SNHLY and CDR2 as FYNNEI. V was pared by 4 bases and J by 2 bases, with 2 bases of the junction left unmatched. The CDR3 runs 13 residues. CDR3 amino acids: CASSGDRAYEQYF. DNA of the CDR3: TGTGCCAGCAGTGGGGACAGAGCCTACGAGCAGTACTTC. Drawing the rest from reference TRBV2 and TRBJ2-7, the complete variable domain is EPEVTQTPSHQVTQMGQEVILRCVPISNHLYFYWYRQILGQKVEFLVSFYNNEISEKSEIFDDQFSVERPDGSNFTLKIRSTKLEDSAMYFCASSGDRAYEQYFGPGTRLTVT.

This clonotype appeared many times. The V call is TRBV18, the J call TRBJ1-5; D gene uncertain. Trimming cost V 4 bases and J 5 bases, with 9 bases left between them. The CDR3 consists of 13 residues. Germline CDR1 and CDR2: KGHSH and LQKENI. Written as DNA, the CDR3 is TGTGCCAGCTCACTTAGTGAGGATCAGCCCCAGCATTTT. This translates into CASSLSEDQPQHF.

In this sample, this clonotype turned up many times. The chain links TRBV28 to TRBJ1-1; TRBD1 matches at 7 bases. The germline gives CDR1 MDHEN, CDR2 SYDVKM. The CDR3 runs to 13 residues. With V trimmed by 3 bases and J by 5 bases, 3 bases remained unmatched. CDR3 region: CASSLTGRTEAFF. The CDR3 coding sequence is TGTGCCAGCAGTTTGACAGGGAGGACTGAAGCTTTCTTT.

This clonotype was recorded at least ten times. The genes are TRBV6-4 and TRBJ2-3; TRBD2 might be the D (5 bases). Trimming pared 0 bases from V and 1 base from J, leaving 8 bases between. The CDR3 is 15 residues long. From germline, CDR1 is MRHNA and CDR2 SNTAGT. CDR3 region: CASSDSLGGTDTQYF. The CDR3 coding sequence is TGTGCCAGCAGTGACTCGCTGGGAGGCACAGATACGCAGTATTTT.